The rows below give T cell receptor beta chains drawn from one sample of a study of Ad26.COV2.S vaccination and SARS-CoV-2 variants. Sequencing used immunoSEQ multiplex PCR; TCRdb keeps in-frame clones, though not all of them. The sample comprises about 350,000 clones, less than 90% of which are singletons, and around 11% rests with the top ten. Sequences were derived from peripheral blood, sampled in a trial of Ad26.COV2.S vaccine versus placebo. The receptors originated from a person between 18 and 59 years old who received the Ad26.COV2.S COVID-19 vaccine or a placebo. Each CDR3 is given with its conserved first and last residue. The D gene is left open where the match is weak. Where a row states a size, it is once, few, many or the class of an expanded clone; other rows omit it.

clone_size	v_call	d_call	j_call	cdr3_aa	cdr3_nt
once	TRBV3-1/TRBV3-2	NA	TRBJ1-4	CASSQSTIDEKLFF	TGTGCCAGCAGCCAATCCACCATTGATGAAAAACTGTTTTTT
NA	TRBV7-2	TRBD1	TRBJ1-1	CASSSGGRGRFNTEAFF	TGTGCCAGCAGCTCGGGGGGCAGGGGGCGCTTTAACACTGAAGCTTTCTTT
few	TRBV18	NA	TRBJ2-1	CASSPEGSSYNEQFF	TGTGCCAGCTCACCGGAGGGGAGCTCCTACAATGAGCAGTTCTTC
NA	TRBV28	NA	TRBJ2-7	CASSFLGGSYEQYF	TGTGCCAGCAGTTTTTTAGGGGGGTCCTACGAGCAGTACTTC
NA	TRBV19	TRBD1	TRBJ2-1	CASSIKVQGAGNEQFF	TGTGCCAGTAGTATAAAGGTACAGGGGGCGGGCAATGAGCAGTTCTTC
NA	TRBV24-1	NA	TRBJ2-3	CATEGPTDTQYF	TGTGCCACTGAAGGGCCCACAGATACGCAGTATTTT
NA	TRBV18	NA	TRBJ2-1	CASSPNNEQFF	TGTGCCAGCTCACCCAACAATGAGCAGTTCTTC
NA	TRBV6-5	NA	TRBJ1-6	CASSYGRQSNSPLHF	TGTGCCAGCAGTTACGGACGGCAGTCAAATTCACCCCTCCACTTT
NA	TRBV19	NA	TRBJ1-5	CASSPRLKGKSNQPQHF	TGTGCCAGTAGTCCCAGACTTAAGGGGAAGAGCAATCAGCCCCAGCATTTT
NA	TRBV2	TRBD1	TRBJ1-6	CASSDGQADNSPLHF	TGTGCCAGCAGTGATGGACAGGCGGATAATTCACCCCTCCACTTT
NA	TRBV24-1	TRBD1	TRBJ2-2	CATSDWGTGNTGELFF	TGTGCCACCAGTGATTGGGGGACAGGGAACACCGGGGAGCTGTTTTTT
NA	TRBV13	NA	TRBJ1-2	CASSRSREGYGYTF	TGTGCCAGCAGCCGAAGTAGGGAGGGCTATGGCTACACCTTC
NA	TRBV27	NA	TRBJ2-7	CASSFSLGGYEQYF	TGTGCCAGCAGTTTTTCACTAGGTGGCTACGAGCAGTACTTC
NA	TRBV7-2	NA	TRBJ2-3	CASSLVTFTGGTDTQYF	TGTGCCAGCAGCTTAGTCACATTCACCGGGGGCACAGATACGCAGTATTTT
NA	TRBV6-5	NA	TRBJ1-5	CASSYGGRADSPQHF	TGTGCCAGCAGTTACGGCGGCAGGGCCGATAGTCCCCAGCATTTT
NA	TRBV2	TRBD1	TRBJ2-4	CASRVAGGVNIQYF	TGTGCCAGCAGAGTAGCAGGGGGTGTAAACATTCAGTACTTC
NA	TRBV5-6	NA	TRBJ2-3	CASSLSSGTDTQYF	TGTGCCAGCAGCTTGTCCAGCGGCACAGATACGCAGTATTTT
NA	TRBV6-1	NA	TRBJ2-3	CASSDRGGTDTQYF	TGTGCCAGCAGTGATAGGGGCGGCACAGATACGCAGTATTTT
NA	TRBV7-8	NA	TRBJ1-3	CASSLGRTSGNTIYF	TGTGCCAGCAGCTTAGGACGGACAAGTGGAAACACCATATATTTT
NA	TRBV2	TRBD1	TRBJ2-5	CASSLQTGWETQYF	TGTGCCAGCAGCCTCCAGACAGGGTGGGAGACCCAGTACTTC
NA	TRBV5-1	NA	TRBJ2-1	CASAPPGDYNEQFF	TGCGCCAGCGCCCCTCCAGGGGATTACAATGAGCAGTTCTTC
NA	TRBV6-6	TRBD1	TRBJ1-2	CASSLEQGYNLGYTF	TGTGCCAGCAGTTTGGAACAGGGGTATAATCTAGGCTACACCTTC
NA	TRBV5-1	TRBD2	TRBJ2-1	CASRLAGDNEQFF	TGCGCCAGCAGACTAGCGGGGGACAATGAGCAGTTCTTC
NA	TRBV5-4	NA	TRBJ2-5	CASSLAGTGGETQYF	TGTGCCAGCAGCTTGGCGGGAACAGGTGGGGAGACCCAGTACTTC
NA	TRBV7-9	NA	TRBJ1-1	CASSTTQWMNTEAFF	TGTGCCAGCAGCACAACCCAGTGGATGAACACTGAAGCTTTCTTT
NA	TRBV12-3/TRBV12-4	NA	TRBJ1-1	CASRPDGTEAFF	TGTGCCAGCAGACCGGACGGGACTGAAGCTTTCTTT
NA	TRBV23-1	TRBD1	TRBJ2-7	CASSQIEGQGRTEQYF	TGCGCCAGCAGTCAGATCGAAGGACAGGGGCGAACCGAGCAGTACTTC